This T cell receptor beta chain was profiled in a study of T cell changes during pregnancy in multiple sclerosis. Measured with immunoSEQ multiplex PCR; TCRdb has only the in-frame clones, and not every one. The sample records about 45,000 clones, roughly 88% being singletons. In germline, CDR1 is KGHSH, CDR2 LQKENI. With 5 bases removed from V and 15 bases from J, the gap between germline ends came to 23 bases. This CDR3 contains 14 residues. The source is a female donor with multiple sclerosis, enrolled in a pregnancy study. This rearrangement joins TRBV18 to TRBJ2-1; D possibly corresponds to TRBD2 (6 bases). Sequenced: PBMCs (not recorded whether the cells were cultured). DNA for the CDR3: TGTGCCAGCTCATTCCTCCCGACGGGGGAAAAAAGGTTCTTC. This encodes CASSFLPTGEKRFF.